The next 30 T cell receptor beta chains were all read from a single sample in a study of blood T cell repertoires in COVID-19. The protocol was immunoSEQ multiplex PCR, while the TCRdb copy is restricted to in-frame clones and leaves out a portion. The sample records 290,000 or so clones, 82% being singletons. The sample comprised PBMCs or T cells enriched from blood (not recorded which). These receptor sequences come from a man aged 40-50 years who had been exposed to COVID-19.

This clone was observed a single time. The chain uses TRBV7-9 and TRBJ1-2; maybe TRBD1 (5 bases). Trimming removed 4 bases at V and 4 bases at J, with 7 bases between. The CDR3 contains 12 residues. Germline CDR1 and CDR2: SEHNR and FQNEAQ (reference sequence). The CDR3 region has the DNA TGTGCCAGCAGCTCGGACATCTATGGCTACACCTTC. Translated: CASSSDIYGYTF.

This clone was picked up one time. This sequence joins TRBV27 and TRBJ1-5; TRBD1 matches 8 bases. The CDR3 has 15 amino acids. With 6 bases clipped from V and 5 bases from J, the junction kept 9 bases outside the gene matches. Germline V gives CDR1 MNHEY, CDR2 SMNVEV (reference sequence). The DNA for the CDR3 is TGTGCCAGCAGAACTTTGGGGACAGGTTATCAGCCCCAGCATTTT. Amino acids: CASRTLGTGYQPQHF.

This chain connects TRBV5-6 to TRBJ1-5, with D tentatively TRBD1 (5 bases). Looked up from germline, CDR1 is SGHDT and CDR2 is YYEEEE. Trimming pared 1 base from V and 1 base from J, leaving 12 bases between. This CDR3 is 16 amino acids long. The CDR3 protein is CASSLRTTSSNQPQHF. CDR3 coding DNA: TGTGCCAGCAGCTTGAGGACAACGTCGAGCAATCAGCCCCAGCATTTT.

The rearrangement joins TRBV2 to TRBJ2-7; 7 bases match TRBD1. The CDR3 loop spans 15 amino acids. Germline V gives CDR1 SNHLY, CDR2 FYNNEI. The J segment lost 4 bases and the V segment lost 7 bases, leaving 13 bases of the junction unmatched. The CDR3 here is CASTEDRDRFYEQYF. The CDR3 DNA reads TGTGCCAGCACCGAGGATAGGGACAGATTTTACGAGCAGTACTTC.

The CDR3 loop reads CASRLTSGFASDTQYF. The CDR3 DNA reads as TGCGCCAGCAGATTAACCAGCGGGTTCGCCTCAGATACGCAGTATTTT. The chain links TRBV5-1 to TRBJ2-3, with D possibly TRBD2 on 6 matching bases. The CDR3 totals 16 residues. V gave up 5 bases and J gave up 4 bases, with 20 bases separating them. CDR1 SGHRS and CDR2 YFSETQ come from the germline V gene.

The chain joins TRBV6-5 to TRBJ1-1; D is unclear. Trimming left V 6 bases short and J 4 bases short, with 12 bases between. Germline-derived CDR1 and CDR2 are MNHEY and SVGAGI. The CDR3 has 13 residues. Here the CDR3 DNA reads TGTGCCAGCAGGAACAGTCGGTCCACTGAAGCTTTCTTT. Its protein product is CASRNSRSTEAFF.

This clone was counted a few times. The genes are TRBV11-2 and TRBJ1-5, with 8 bases lining up with TRBD1. From germline, CDR1 is SGHAT and CDR2 FQNNGV. V shed 4 bases, J shed 2 bases, and the junction held 1 base outside the gene matches. This CDR3 contains 14 residues. CDR3 protein: CASSSTGGNQPQHF. The DNA for the CDR3 is TGTGCCAGCAGCTCGACAGGGGGCAATCAGCCCCAGCATTTT.

This chain links TRBV24-1 with TRBJ2-5; tentative D call: TRBD1 (5 bases). CDR1 is KGHDR and CDR2 is SFDVKD in the germline V gene. The length of the CDR3 is 13 residues. V was cut by 4 bases and J by 6 bases, with 11 bases left in between. CDR3 in amino acids: CATSEGSGQTQYF. The CDR3 region has the DNA TGTGCCACCAGTGAGGGCTCAGGGCAGACCCAGTACTTC.

This sequence joins TRBV6-5 and TRBJ2-7; D remains unclear. The germline V gene has CDR1 MNHEY and CDR2 SVGAGI. The CDR3 length is 12 residues. Trimming took off 6 bases at V and 4 bases at J, with 10 bases between the two ends. This CDR3 reads CASSLTQYEQYF. Written as DNA, the CDR3 is TGTGCCAGCAGCCTAACCCAATACGAGCAGTACTTC.

The V and J genes are TRBV29-1 and TRBJ2-5; maybe TRBD1 (5 bases). CDR3 length: 15 residues. CDR1 and CDR2 from the germline V gene are SQVTM and ANQGSEA. Deletions cut 4 bases from V and 1 base from J, with 16 bases between. The DNA for the CDR3 is TGCAGCGTTGGATCGGCGCAGGGTCCCCAAGAGACCCAGTACTTC. Residues: CSVGSAQGPQETQYF.

The chain uses TRBV5-1 and TRBJ2-7; D is possibly TRBD2 (6 bases). Germline V gene lookup returns CDR1 SGHRS and CDR2 YFSETQ. Trimming removed 0 bases at V and 4 bases at J, with 8 bases between. This CDR3 spans 13 amino acids. CDR3 region: CASSLAAGYEQYF. CDR3 in DNA: TGCGCCAGCAGCTTGGCCGCGGGATACGAGCAGTACTTC.

The V gene is TRBV4-2, the J gene TRBJ2-1; TRBD2 matches at 7 bases. Losses at the gene ends were 3 bases for V and 4 bases for J; bases not matched to a gene: 6. This CDR3 spans 15 amino acids. The germline gives CDR1 LGHNA, CDR2 YNFKEQ. The CDR3 nucleotides are TGTGCCAGCAGCCAGGGGACTAAGACTTACAATGAGCAGTTCTTC. Its protein product is CASSQGTKTYNEQFF.

The chain employs TRBV29-1 and TRBJ2-7; a weak D match, TRBD2 (6 bases). CDR1 and CDR2 from the germline V gene are SQVTM and ANQGSEA. This CDR3 is built from 13 residues. Between the trimmed V and J ends, which lost 6 bases and 5 bases, there was a span of 17 bases. The CDR3 protein is CSVQVTGANEQYF. The CDR3 DNA sequence: TGCAGCGTCCAAGTTACGGGAGCAAACGAGCAGTACTTC.

This chain joins TRBV19 and TRBJ2-7; TRBD2 matches at 10 bases. This CDR3 is built from 14 residues. CDR1 LNHDA and CDR2 SQIVND come from the germline V gene (reference sequence). The ends lost 6 bases at V and 2 bases at J; junction bases unmatched: 4. CDR3 nucleotide sequence: TGTGCCAGTAGGAGTCTAGCGGGAGCCTACGAGCAGTACTTC. Encoded protein: CASRSLAGAYEQYF. The complete variable domain, with remaining parts taken from reference TRBV19 and TRBJ2-7, reads DGGITQSPKYLFRKEGQNVTLSCEQNLNHDAMYWYRQDPGQGLRLIYYSQIVNDFQKGDIAEGYSVSREKKESFPLTVTSAQKNPTAFYLCASRSLAGAYEQYFGPGTRLTVT.

CDR3 in amino acids: CASSFLGPGELFF. The CDR3 DNA reads TGCGCCAGCAGCTTTCTAGGTCCCGGGGAGCTGTTTTTT. This rearrangement joins TRBV5-1 to TRBJ2-2; the D is unclear. There are 13 residues in the CDR3. Trimming shortened V by 2 bases and J by 6 bases, and 8 bases separated the two germline ends. Germline CDR1 SGHRS, CDR2 YFSETQ. Based on the CDR3 plus reference TRBV5-1 and TRBJ2-2, the full variable domain is KAGVTQTPRYLIKTRGQQVTLSCSPISGHRSVSWYQQTPGQGLQFLFEYFSETQRNKGNFPGRFSGRQFSNSRSEMNVSTLELGDSALYLCASSFLGPGELFFGEGSRLTVL.

The CDR3: CASSSTGNSNTEAFF. CDR3 bases: TGTGCCAGCAGTTCCACAGGGAACTCGAACACTGAAGCTTTCTTT. V usage is TRBV6-5 and J usage is TRBJ1-1; possible D gene TRBD1, 6 bases. Per germline, CDR1 MNHEY and CDR2 SVGAGI. The CDR3 runs 15 residues. The germline V and J ends were trimmed by 4 bases and 1 base, with 13 bases remaining between them.

In regard to this clone: This CDR3 is also generated by other DNA sequences in the sample. The genes are TRBV6-5 and TRBJ2-7; TRBD2 aligns across 10 bases. CDR3 length equals 13 residues. Germline lookup yields CDR1 MNHEY and CDR2 SVGAGI. J was trimmed by 2 bases and V by 9 bases; bases with no gene match: 4. CDR3 residues: CASRTSGTYEQYF. The CDR3 DNA reads as TGTGCCAGTCGGACTAGCGGAACCTACGAGCAGTACTTC.

The chain recombines TRBV6-5 with TRBJ2-7, with a possible D match to TRBD1 (6 bases). Trimming took 5 bases from V and 2 from J, leaving 10 bases between them. Germline V lookup: CDR1 MNHEY, CDR2 SVGAGI. The CDR3 spans 13 residues. For the CDR3, the DNA is TGTGCCAGCAGTCCTGGACAGCCCTACGAGCAGTACTTC. This codes for CASSPGQPYEQYF.

The chain is built from TRBV7-8 and TRBJ1-2; 8 bases map to TRBD1. Germline CDR1 reads SGHVS; CDR2 reads FQNEAQ. This CDR3 is 16 amino acids long. V lost 1 base to trimming and J lost 4 bases; unmatched junction nucleotides: 8. Written as DNA, the CDR3 is TGTGCCAGCAGCTTAGATGCAGGGGGCGAGCTCTATGGCTACACCTTC. This codes for CASSLDAGGELYGYTF.

The rearrangement joins TRBV5-1 to TRBJ1-1, with TRBD1 matching over 10 bases. V lost 2 bases, J lost 7 bases, and 5 bases stayed unmatched. CDR1 is SGHRS, CDR2 YFSETQ, per germline. This CDR3 has 14 residues. CDR3 DNA sequence: TGCGCCAGCAGCTTATTTGGACAGGGGGGTGAAGCTTTCTTT. It encodes CASSLFGQGGEAFF.

This chain connects TRBV5-1 to TRBJ1-1, with D perhaps matching TRBD1 (6 bases). This CDR3 comprises 15 residues. The germline CDR1 and CDR2 sequences are SGHRS and YFSETQ. V was trimmed by 7 bases and J by 4 bases, leaving 20 bases between them. The CDR3, as DNA: TGCGCCAGCGGGTCAGGGGTTCGTGGAAGCACTGAAGCTTTCTTT. It is translated as CASGSGVRGSTEAFF. The entire variable domain, with the rest obtained from reference TRBV5-1 and TRBJ1-1, is as follows: KAGVTQTPRYLIKTRGQQVTLSCSPISGHRSVSWYQQTPGQGLQFLFEYFSETQRNKGNFPGRFSGRQFSNSRSEMNVSTLELGDSALYLCASGSGVRGSTEAFFGQGTRLTVV.

The chain combines TRBV5-5 with TRBJ1-4, with no clear D. This CDR3 comprises 15 residues. The V end lost 4 bases, the J end lost 5 bases, and 15 bases lay between the germline ends. Germline V gives CDR1 SGHKS, CDR2 YYEKEE (reference sequence). This chain's CDR3 is CASSPDILPNEKLFF. CDR3 nucleotide sequence: TGTGCCAGCAGCCCAGACATCCTTCCGAATGAAAAACTGTTTTTT.

This chain connects TRBV11-2 to TRBJ2-7, with TRBD2 identical over 7 bases. The trim removed 5 bases at V and 0 bases at J, leaving 4 bases unmatched. CDR3 length: 14 amino acids. Germline V gene lookup returns CDR1 SGHAT and CDR2 FQNNGV. Here the CDR3 reads CASSPSGNSYEQYF. The CDR3 DNA sequence: TGTGCCAGCAGCCCGAGCGGGAACTCCTACGAGCAGTACTTC.

This chain links TRBV24-1 with TRBJ2-5, with D perhaps TRBD2 (5 bases). Trimming removed 3 bases from V and 4 bases from J, with 17 bases in between. The CDR3 has 16 amino acids. Looked up from germline, CDR1 is KGHDR and CDR2 is SFDVKD. CDR3 loop: CATSDGLEAGPETQYF. DNA of the CDR3: TGTGCCACCAGTGATGGCCTCGAGGCGGGTCCAGAGACCCAGTACTTC.

CDR3: CASSQDRAGANVLTF. DNA for the CDR3: TGCGCCAGCAGTCAGGACAGGGCTGGGGCCAACGTCCTGACTTTC. This chain uses TRBV5-1 with TRBJ2-6; 8 bases line up with TRBD1. The V gene end was trimmed by 5 bases and the J gene end by 2 bases; junction bases not matched to a gene: 3. The CDR3 sequence is 15 residues long. Germline loops: CDR1 SGHRS, CDR2 YFSETQ.

This clone appeared a few times. The rearrangement links TRBV18 to TRBJ1-5, with TRBD1 matching 7 bases. CDR1 and CDR2 (germline): KGHSH, LQKENI. The CDR3 sequence is 14 residues long. V lost 5 bases, J lost 1 base, and 2 bases stayed unmatched. The CDR3 DNA reads TGTGCCAGCTCAGCGACAGGGAGCAATCAGCCCCAGCATTTT. This encodes CASSATGSNQPQHF.

The rearrangement joins TRBV24-1 to TRBJ2-2, with D perhaps matching TRBD2 (5 bases). The CDR3 totals 14 residues. V was trimmed by 9 bases and J by 2 bases, leaving 12 bases between them. Germline-derived CDR1 and CDR2 are KGHDR and SFDVKD. Here the CDR3 reads CATGAGFNTGELFF. The CDR3 DNA reads as TGTGCCACCGGCGCGGGCTTTAACACCGGGGAGCTGTTTTTT.

The chain uses TRBV19 and TRBJ1-1; unclear D gene. Germline V gene data show CDR1 as LNHDA and CDR2 as SQIVND (reference sequence). V was trimmed by 5 bases and J by 0 bases, leaving 7 bases between them. The CDR3 runs to 13 residues. CDR3 sequence (DNA): TGTGCCAGTAGTTTCATCATGAACACTGAAGCTTTCTTT. Encoded protein: CASSFIMNTEAFF.

This clone has a handful of counts. The chain combines TRBV6-1 with TRBJ1-2; 7 bases align to TRBD1. Germline V lookup: CDR1 MNHNS, CDR2 SASEGT. This CDR3 comprises 14 residues. J gave up 8 bases and V 1 base, and 7 bases lay outside the gene matches. CDR3 DNA sequence: TGTGCCAGCAGTGAAGTTACGACAGGGTTCGGCTACACCTTC. This sequence encodes CASSEVTTGFGYTF.

The chain has TRBV28 and TRBJ1-2, with 7 bases identical to TRBD1. Germline V gives CDR1 MDHEN, CDR2 SYDVKM. The CDR3 has 12 residues. V lost 7 bases and J lost 7; bases outside the gene matches: 6. CDR3 sequence (DNA): TGTGCCAGCATTGGACAGGACCGTGGCTACACCTTC. Its protein product is CASIGQDRGYTF.